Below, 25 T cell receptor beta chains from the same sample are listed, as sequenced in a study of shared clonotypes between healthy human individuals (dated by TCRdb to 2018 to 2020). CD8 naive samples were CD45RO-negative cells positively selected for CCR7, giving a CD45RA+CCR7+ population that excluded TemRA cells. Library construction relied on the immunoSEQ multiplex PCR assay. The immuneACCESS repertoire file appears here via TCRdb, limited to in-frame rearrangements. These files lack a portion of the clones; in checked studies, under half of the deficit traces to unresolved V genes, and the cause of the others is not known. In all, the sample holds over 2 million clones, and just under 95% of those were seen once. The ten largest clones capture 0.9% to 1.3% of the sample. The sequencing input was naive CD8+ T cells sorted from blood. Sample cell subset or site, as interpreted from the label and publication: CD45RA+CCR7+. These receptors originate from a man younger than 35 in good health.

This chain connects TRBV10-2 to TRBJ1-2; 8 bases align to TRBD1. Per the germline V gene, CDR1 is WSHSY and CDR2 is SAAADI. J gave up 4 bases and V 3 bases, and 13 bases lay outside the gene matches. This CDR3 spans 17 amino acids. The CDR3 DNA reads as TGCGCCAGCAGTGACCTGGGGACAGGATGGGGGTCCTATGGCTACACCTTC. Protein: CASSDLGTGWGSYGYTF.

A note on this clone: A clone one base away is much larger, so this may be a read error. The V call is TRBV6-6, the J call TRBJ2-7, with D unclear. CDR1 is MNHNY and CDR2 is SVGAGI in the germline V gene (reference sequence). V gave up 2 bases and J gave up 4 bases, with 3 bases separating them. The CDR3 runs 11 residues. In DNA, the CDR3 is TGTGCCAGCAGTTACGAGTACGAGCAGTACTTC. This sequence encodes CASSYEYEQYF.

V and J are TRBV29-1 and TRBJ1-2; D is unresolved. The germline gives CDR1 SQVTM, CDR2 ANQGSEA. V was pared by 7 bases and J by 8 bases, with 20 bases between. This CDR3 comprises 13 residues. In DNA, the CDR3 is TGCAGCGGGTTTTCTCCGGGGAGGGAGGGCTACACCTTC. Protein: CSGFSPGREGYTF.

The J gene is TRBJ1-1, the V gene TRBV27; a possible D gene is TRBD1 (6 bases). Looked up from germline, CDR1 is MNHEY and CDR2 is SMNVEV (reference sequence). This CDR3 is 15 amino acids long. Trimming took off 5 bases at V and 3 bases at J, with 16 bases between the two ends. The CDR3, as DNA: TGTGCCAGCAGTCCGGGGGGGCTTAGGGACACTGAAGCTTTCTTT. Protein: CASSPGGLRDTEAFF.

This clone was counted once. The CDR3 bases are TGTGCCATCAGTGACAGGGAGAGGAATGAGCAGTTCTTC. It translates to CAISDRERNEQFF. The chain combines TRBV10-3 with TRBJ2-1; D possibly uses TRBD1 or TRBD2 (5 bases each). This CDR3 contains 13 residues. V lost 3 bases to trimming and J lost 7 bases, with 10 bases between them. The germline V gene encodes CDR1 ENHRY and CDR2 SYGVKD.

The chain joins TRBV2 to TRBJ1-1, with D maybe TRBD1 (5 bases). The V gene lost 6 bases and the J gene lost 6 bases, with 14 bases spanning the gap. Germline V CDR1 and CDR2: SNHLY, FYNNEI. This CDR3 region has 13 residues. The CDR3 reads CASRLTESPEAFF. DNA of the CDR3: TGTGCCAGCAGGCTGACAGAAAGCCCTGAAGCTTTCTTT. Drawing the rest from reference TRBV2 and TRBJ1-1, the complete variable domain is EPEVTQTPSHQVTQMGQEVILRCVPISNHLYFYWYRQILGQKVEFLVSFYNNEISEKSEIFDDQFSVERPDGSNFTLKIRSTKLEDSAMYFCASRLTESPEAFFGQGTRLTVV.

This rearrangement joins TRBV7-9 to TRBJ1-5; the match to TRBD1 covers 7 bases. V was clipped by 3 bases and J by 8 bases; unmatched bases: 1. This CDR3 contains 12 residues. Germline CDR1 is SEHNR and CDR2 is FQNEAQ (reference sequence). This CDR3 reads CASSLTGKPQHF. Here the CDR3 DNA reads TGTGCCAGCAGCTTGACAGGGAAGCCCCAGCATTTT.

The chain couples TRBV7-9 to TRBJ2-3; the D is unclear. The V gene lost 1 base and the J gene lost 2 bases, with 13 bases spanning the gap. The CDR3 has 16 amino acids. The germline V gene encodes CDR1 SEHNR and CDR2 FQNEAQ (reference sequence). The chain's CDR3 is CASSLGARTSTDTQYF. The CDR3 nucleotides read TGTGCCAGCAGCTTAGGGGCGAGAACCTCCACAGATACGCAGTATTTT.

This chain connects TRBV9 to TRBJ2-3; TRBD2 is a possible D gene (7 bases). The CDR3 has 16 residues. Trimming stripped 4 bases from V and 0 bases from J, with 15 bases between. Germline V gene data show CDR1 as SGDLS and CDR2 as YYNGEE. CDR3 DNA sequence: TGTGCCAGCAGCTTAGAGGGCGGGGGCAGCACAGATACGCAGTATTTT. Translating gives CASSLEGGGSTDTQYF.

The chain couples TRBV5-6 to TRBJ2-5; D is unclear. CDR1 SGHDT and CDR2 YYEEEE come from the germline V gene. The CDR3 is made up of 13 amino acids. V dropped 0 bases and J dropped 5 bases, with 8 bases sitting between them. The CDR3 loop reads CASSLGSYETQYF. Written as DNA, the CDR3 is TGTGCCAGCAGCTTGGGTAGTTATGAGACCCAGTACTTC.

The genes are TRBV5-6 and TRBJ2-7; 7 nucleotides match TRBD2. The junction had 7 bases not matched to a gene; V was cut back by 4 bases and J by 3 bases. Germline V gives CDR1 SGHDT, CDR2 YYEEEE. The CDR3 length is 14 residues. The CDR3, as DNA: TGTGCCAGCAGCCAAGGGACTATCAACTACGAGCAGTACTTC. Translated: CASSQGTINYEQYF.

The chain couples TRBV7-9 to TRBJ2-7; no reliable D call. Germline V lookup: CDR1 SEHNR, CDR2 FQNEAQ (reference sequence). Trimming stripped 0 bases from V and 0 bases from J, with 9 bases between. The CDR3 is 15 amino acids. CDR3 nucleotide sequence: TGTGCCAGCAGCTTAGCGTCCCACATCTCCTACGAGCAGTACTTC. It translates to CASSLASHISYEQYF.

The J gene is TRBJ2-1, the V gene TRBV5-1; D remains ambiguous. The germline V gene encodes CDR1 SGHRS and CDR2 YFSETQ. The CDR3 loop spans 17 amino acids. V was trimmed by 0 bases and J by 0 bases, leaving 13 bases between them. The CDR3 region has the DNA TGCGCCAGCAGCTTGGATGTGTACACAGTCTCCTACAATGAGCAGTTCTTC. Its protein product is CASSLDVYTVSYNEQFF.

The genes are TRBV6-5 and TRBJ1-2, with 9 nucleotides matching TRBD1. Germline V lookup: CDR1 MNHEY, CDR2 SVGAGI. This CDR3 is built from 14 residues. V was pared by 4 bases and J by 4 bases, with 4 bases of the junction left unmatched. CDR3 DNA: TGTGCCAGCAGTTCCTTGGACAGGGGCTATGGCTACACCTTC. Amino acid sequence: CASSSLDRGYGYTF.

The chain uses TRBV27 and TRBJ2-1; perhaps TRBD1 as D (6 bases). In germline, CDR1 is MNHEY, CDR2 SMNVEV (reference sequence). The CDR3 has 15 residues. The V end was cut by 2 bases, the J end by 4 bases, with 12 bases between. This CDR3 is CASSLNWGPYNEQFF. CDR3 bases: TGTGCCAGCAGTTTAAACTGGGGGCCTTACAATGAGCAGTTCTTC.

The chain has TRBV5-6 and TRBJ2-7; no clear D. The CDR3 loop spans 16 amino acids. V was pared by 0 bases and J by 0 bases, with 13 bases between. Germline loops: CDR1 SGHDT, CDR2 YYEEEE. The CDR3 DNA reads TGTGCCAGCAGCTTGGACCCATCTGTCCCCTCCTACGAGCAGTACTTC. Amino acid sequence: CASSLDPSVPSYEQYF.

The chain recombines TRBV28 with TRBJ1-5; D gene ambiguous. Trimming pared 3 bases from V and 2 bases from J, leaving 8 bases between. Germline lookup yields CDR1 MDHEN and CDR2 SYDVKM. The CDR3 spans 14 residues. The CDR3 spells CASSFQVRNQPQHF. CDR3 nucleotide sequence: TGTGCCAGCAGTTTTCAGGTTCGCAATCAGCCCCAGCATTTT.

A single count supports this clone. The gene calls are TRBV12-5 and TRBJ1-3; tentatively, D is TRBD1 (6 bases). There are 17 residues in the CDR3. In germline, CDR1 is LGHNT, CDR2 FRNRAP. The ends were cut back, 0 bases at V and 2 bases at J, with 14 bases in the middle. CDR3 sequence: CASGLVGQGRPGNTIYF. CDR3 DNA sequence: TGTGCTAGTGGTTTGGTAGGTCAGGGGAGGCCTGGAAACACCATATATTTT.

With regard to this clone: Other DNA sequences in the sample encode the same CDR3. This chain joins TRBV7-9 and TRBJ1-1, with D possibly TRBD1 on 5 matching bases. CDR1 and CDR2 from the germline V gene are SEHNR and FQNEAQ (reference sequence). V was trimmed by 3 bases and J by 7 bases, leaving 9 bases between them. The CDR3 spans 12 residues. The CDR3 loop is CASSFGASEAFF. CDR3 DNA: TGTGCCAGCAGCTTTGGGGCCAGTGAAGCTTTCTTT.

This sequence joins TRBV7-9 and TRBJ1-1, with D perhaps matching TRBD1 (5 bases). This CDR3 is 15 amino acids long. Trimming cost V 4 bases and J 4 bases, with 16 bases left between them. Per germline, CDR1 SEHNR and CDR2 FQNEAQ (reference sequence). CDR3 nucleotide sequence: TGTGCCAGCAGCTCGGGGGGATCTTCAGGCACTGAAGCTTTCTTT. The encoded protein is CASSSGGSSGTEAFF.

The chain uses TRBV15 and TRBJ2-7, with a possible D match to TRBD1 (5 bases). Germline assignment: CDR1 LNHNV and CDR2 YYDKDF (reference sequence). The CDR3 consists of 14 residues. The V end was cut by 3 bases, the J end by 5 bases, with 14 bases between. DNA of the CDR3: TGTGCCACCAGCAGCAGCAGGGTTTTACACGAGCAGTACTTC. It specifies CATSSSRVLHEQYF.

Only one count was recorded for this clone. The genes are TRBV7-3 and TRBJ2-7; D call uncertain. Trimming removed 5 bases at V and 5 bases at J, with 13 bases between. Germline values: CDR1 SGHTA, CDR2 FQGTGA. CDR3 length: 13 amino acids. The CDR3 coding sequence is TGTGCCAGCAGCCCAACCCTTGGCAACGAGCAGTACTTC. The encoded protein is CASSPTLGNEQYF.

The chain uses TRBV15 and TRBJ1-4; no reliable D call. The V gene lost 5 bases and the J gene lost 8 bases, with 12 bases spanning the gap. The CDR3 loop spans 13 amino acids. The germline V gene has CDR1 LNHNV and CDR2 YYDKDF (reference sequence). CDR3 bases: TGTGCCACCAGCGGGAGGGATAGAGAAAAACTGTTTTTT. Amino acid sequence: CATSGRDREKLFF. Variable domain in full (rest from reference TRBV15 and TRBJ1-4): DAMVIQNPRYQVTQFGKPVTLSCSQTLNHNVMYWYQQKSSQAPKLLFHYYDKDFNNEADTPDNFQSRRPNTSFCFLDIRSPGLGDTAMYLCATSGRDREKLFFGSGTQLSVL.

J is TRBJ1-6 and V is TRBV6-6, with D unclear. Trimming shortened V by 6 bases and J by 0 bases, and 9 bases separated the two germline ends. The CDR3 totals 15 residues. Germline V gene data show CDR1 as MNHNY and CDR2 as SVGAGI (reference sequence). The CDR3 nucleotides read TGTGCCAGCAGGGAGGGAAGCTCCTATAATTCACCCCTCCACTTT. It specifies CASREGSSYNSPLHF.

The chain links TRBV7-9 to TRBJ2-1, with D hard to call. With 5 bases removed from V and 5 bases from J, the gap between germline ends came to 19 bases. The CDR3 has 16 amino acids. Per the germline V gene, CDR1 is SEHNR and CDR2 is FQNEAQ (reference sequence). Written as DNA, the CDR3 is TGTGCCAGCAGCCCACCTTTGTCAGGCTCTCACAATGAGCAGTTCTTC. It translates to CASSPPLSGSHNEQFF.